The rows below give T cell receptor beta chains drawn from one sample of a study of T-cell memory formation after mild COVID-19. One entry per CDR3 protein, called by TCRdb with MiXCR from the 5' RACE reads. This table holds hundreds of thousands of distinct CDR3 sequences, roughly a quarter found once. Sequences were obtained from PBMCs or a T cell subset sorted from them (not recorded which). All receptors come from an adult woman who had mild COVID-19 (a few samples of this study predate the infection). Cell type and time point are not known. Both conserved end residues are part of each CDR3.

TRBJ2-5,15,TRBV20-1,CSARAFIRAGETQYF
TRBJ2-3,16,TRBV9,CASSPLSGGHTDTQYF
TRBJ1-4,16,TRBV5-1,CASSLIVGLDNEKLFF
TRBJ2-7,15,TRBV9,CASSVTGGIDYEQYF
TRBJ2-5,11,TRBV29-1,CSADREETQYF
TRBJ1-1,15,TRBV7-3,CASSLYGLQGTEAFF
TRBJ1-4,15,TRBV7-9,CASSPGGGTNEKLFF
TRBJ2-2,14,TRBV24-1,CATSDLMTAGELFF
TRBJ2-5,14,TRBV20-1,CSAFARGGRETQYF
TRBJ2-7,14,TRBV11-2,CASSLDFSSYEQYF
TRBJ2-5,13,TRBV5-1,CASSFGTAETQYF
TRBJ2-1,18,TRBV5-5,CASSGLAGGVSSYNEQFF
TRBJ2-7,19,TRBV15,CATSRARGVAGGSSYEQYF
TRBJ2-2,12,TRBV5-6,CASSPLTGELFF
TRBJ1-2,15,TRBV4-1,CASSQIDRGLLGYTF
TRBJ2-7,15,TRBV7-9,CASSWTSGGSYEQYF
TRBJ2-1,10,TRBV25-1,CASSDAGQFF
TRBJ2-7,15,TRBV12-3/TRBV12-4,CASSPSGGASGEQYF
TRBJ1-2,14,TRBV29-1,CSVKGTGQGHGYTF
TRBJ1-1,15,TRBV2,CASRNGRGYYTEAFF
TRBJ2-2,16,TRBV5-1,CASSSTAGSNTGELFF
TRBJ2-2,14,TRBV15,CATSGGQVTGELFF
TRBJ2-7,14,TRBV24-1,CATAHGSDSYEQYF
TRBJ1-4,14,TRBV3-1,CASSRWEGGEKLFF
TRBJ2-1,14,TRBV12-3/TRBV12-4,CASSPGLPINEQFF
TRBJ1-2,14,TRBV20-1,CSARERGPNYGYTF
TRBJ1-2,15,TRBV4-1,CASSPVTDRVSGYTF
TRBJ1-2,15,TRBV9,CASSVARGTSYGYTF
TRBJ1-4,14,TRBV12-3/TRBV12-4,CASKEGTANEKLFF
TRBJ2-5,15,TRBV4-2,CASSQDRTSGRGQYF
TRBJ2-4,13,TRBV5-6,CASSLGDENIQYF
TRBJ1-1,14,TRBV2,CASSGDRFNTEAFF